This TCR beta chain is from a study of OX40 agonist ivuxolimab in advanced cancers. This CDR3 is 14 amino acids long. Germline V gene data show CDR1 as SGHNT and CDR2 as YYREEE (reference sequence). V lost 4 bases and J 4 bases, leaving 15 bases between the germline ends. TCRdb's copy holds only in-frame clones and misses some; the assay was immunoSEQ multiplex PCR. This table holds some 90,000 clones, around 86% found once. The receptor's source is an adult with an advanced solid tumor such as melanoma, head and neck, liver or kidney cancer. The material sequenced was CD4+ or CD8+ T cells sorted from blood, taken in a trial of the OX40 agonist ivuxolimab. The chain joins TRBV5-4 to TRBJ2-7; TRBD2 is a possible D gene (7 bases). For the CDR3, the DNA is TGTGCCAGCAGCCCCCGGGGGGCGGGGTACGAGCAGTACTTC. It yields the protein CASSPRGAGYEQYF.